This entry lists 20 T cell receptor beta chains sequenced from one sample in a study of blood T cell repertoires in COVID-19. Here immunoSEQ multiplex PCR was the method, and the copy in TCRdb shows in-frame clones only, minus some. The table has around 220,000 clones, approximately 86% seen once. Sequences were obtained from peripheral blood. Source of these receptors: a woman over 75 with active or convalescent COVID-19.

The chain uses TRBV3-1 (or the pseudogene TRBV3-2) and TRBJ2-5, with D possibly TRBD2 on 6 matching bases. The germline V gene encodes CDR1 LGHDT and CDR2 YNNKEL (reference sequence). The CDR3 loop spans 14 amino acids. V was cut by 1 base and J by 7 bases, with 13 bases left in between. CDR3 sequence reads: CASSQGGTPGTQYF. CDR3 nucleotides: TGTGCCAGCAGCCAAGGGGGGACTCCAGGGACCCAGTACTTC.

CDR3 protein: CASSRTTGGDYGYTF. CDR3 nucleotide sequence: TGTGCCAGTAGTAGGACTACAGGGGGCGACTATGGCTACACCTTC. The chain is built from TRBV19 and TRBJ1-2; 9 bases align to TRBD1. V trimming: 4 bases; J trimming: 3 bases; junction bases outside the gene matches: 6. In germline, CDR1 is LNHDA, CDR2 SQIVND (reference sequence). The CDR3 runs 15 residues.

This clone showed up just a few times. The chain joins TRBV12-5 to TRBJ2-7; a weak D match, TRBD1 (6 bases). In germline, CDR1 is LGHNT, CDR2 FRNRAP. The V end was cut by 3 bases, the J end by 5 bases, with 20 bases between. The CDR3 covers 16 residues. As DNA, the CDR3 is TGTGCTAGTGGTTTTCGGCTTGGGGCAGGGGCCAACGAGCAGTACTTC. It codes for CASGFRLGAGANEQYF.

V is TRBV2 and J is TRBJ2-1; a weak D match, TRBD2 (5 bases). Trimming shortened V by 11 bases and J by 1 base, and 12 bases separated the two germline ends. CDR1 and CDR2 (germline): SNHLY, FYNNEI. The CDR3 contains 13 residues. CDR3 protein: CARRTASYNEQFF. CDR3 coding DNA: TGTGCCCGGAGGACCGCGTCCTACAATGAGCAGTTCTTC.

The chain employs TRBV10-1 and TRBJ1-1; TRBD1 might be the D (6 bases). CDR1 is WNHNN and CDR2 is SYGVQD in the germline V gene (reference sequence). V was shortened by 3 bases and J by 2 bases, with 16 bases between the two germline ends. CDR3 length: 16 residues. Written as DNA, the CDR3 is TGCGCCAGCAGTGACCCCAGGGGTGCGACAAACACTGAAGCTTTCTTT. It translates to CASSDPRGATNTEAFF.

CDR3 in DNA: TGTGCCAGCAGTTCCGCTCCCACTAGCGGGAGGGCTTTTGTTCGAGAGACCCAGTACTTC. It translates to CASSSAPTSGRAFVRETQYF. This rearrangement joins TRBV28 to TRBJ2-5; 13 bases fit TRBD2. Trimming cost V 4 bases and J 4 bases; bases outside gene matches: 18. Germline V CDR1 and CDR2: MDHEN, SYDVKM. The CDR3 covers 20 residues. The complete variable domain, with remaining parts taken from reference TRBV28 and TRBJ2-5, reads DVKVTQSSRYLVKRTGEKVFLECVQDMDHENMFWYRQDPGLGLRLIYFSYDVKMKEKGDIPEGYSVSREKKERFSLILESASTNQTSMYLCASSSAPTSGRAFVRETQYFGPGTRLLVL.

The chain joins TRBV21-1 to TRBJ2-1; TRBD2 is the table's D call and was not checked against the DNA. TRBV21-1 is shown as a pseudogene. The CDR3 loop spans 16 amino acids. The CDR3 sequence is CASSKERSGRAGEQFF. The CDR3 nucleotides read TGTGCCAGCAGCAAAGAACGAAGCGGGAGGGCCGGTGAGCAGTTCTTC.

The gene calls are TRBV19 and TRBJ2-5; weak D call: TRBD2 (6 bases). V gave up 10 bases and J gave up 2 bases, with 14 bases separating them. The length of the CDR3 is 13 residues. CDR1 and CDR2 from the germline V gene are LNHDA and SQIVND (reference sequence). The CDR3 nucleotides are TGTGCCACTCGCATGGGGGGACAAGAGACCCAGTACTTC. The encoded protein is CATRMGGQETQYF.

In DNA, the CDR3 is TGTGCCAGCAGCTTAGGACAGTCTGGGGCCAACGTCCTGACTTTC. Residues: CASSLGQSGANVLTF. The chain joins TRBV7-7 to TRBJ2-6; D might be TRBD1 (5 bases). Germline-derived CDR1 and CDR2 are SSHAT and FNYEAQ (reference sequence). This CDR3 comprises 15 residues. Trimming cost V 1 base and J 1 base, with 5 bases left between them.

The rearrangement links TRBV18 to TRBJ2-3, with D uncertain. Germline CDR1 reads KGHSH; CDR2 reads LQKENI. The CDR3 extends over 14 amino acids. The V end lost 0 bases, the J end lost 4 bases, and 8 bases lay between the germline ends. The CDR3 region is CASSPPSGSDTQYF. CDR3 DNA: TGTGCCAGCTCACCACCGTCCGGTTCAGATACGCAGTATTTT.

The V call is TRBV6-5, the J call TRBJ1-6, with TRBD1 identical over 11 bases. V lost 2 bases to trimming and J lost 7 bases; unmatched junction nucleotides: 4. From germline, CDR1 is MNHEY and CDR2 SVGAGI. CDR3 length: 16 residues. The CDR3 reads CASSYRTGGPNSPLHF. The CDR3 DNA sequence: TGTGCCAGCAGTTACCGGACAGGGGGCCCGAATTCACCCCTCCACTTT.

This sequence joins TRBV19 and TRBJ1-5; perhaps TRBD1 as D (6 bases). The CDR3 extends over 15 amino acids. With 3 bases removed from V and 4 bases from J, the gap between germline ends came to 13 bases. Germline V gene data show CDR1 as LNHDA and CDR2 as SQIVND (reference sequence). CDR3 sequence (DNA): TGTGCCAGTAGTATGGAGGGGGAGGGTAATCAGCCCCAGCATTTT. This translates into CASSMEGEGNQPQHF.

The CDR3 loop reads CASSHPGRRIYEQYF. In DNA, the CDR3 is TGCGCCAGCAGCCATCCCGGGAGGCGGATCTACGAGCAGTACTTC. The gene calls are TRBV4-1 and TRBJ2-7; 7 positions agree with TRBD2. Looked up from germline, CDR1 is MGHRA and CDR2 is YSYEKL. J gave up 3 bases and V 3 bases, and 8 bases lay outside the gene matches. There are 15 residues in the CDR3.

The V and J genes are TRBV28 and TRBJ2-7; no definite D call. Germline loops: CDR1 MDHEN, CDR2 SYDVKM. The V gene lost 5 bases and the J gene lost 2 bases, with 13 bases spanning the gap. This CDR3 is built from 14 residues. CDR3 residues: CASSPRFPPYEQYF. The CDR3 DNA follows: TGTGCCAGCAGTCCCCGGTTCCCACCCTACGAGCAGTACTTC.

The V gene is TRBV29-1, the J gene TRBJ1-2, with 8 bases fitting TRBD1. The germline V gene encodes CDR1 SQVTM and CDR2 ANQGSEA. Trimming removed 2 bases from V and 2 bases from J; junction bases left unmatched: 7. This CDR3 comprises 15 residues. The CDR3 DNA is TGCAGCGTTGAACAGGGGGCCCGACTCAACTATGGCTACACCTTC. The encoded protein is CSVEQGARLNYGYTF.

This clone has more than one count but fewer than ten. The chain is built from TRBV5-4 and TRBJ1-1, with 9 bases that match TRBD1. Germline V CDR1 and CDR2: SGHNT, YYREEE (reference sequence). This CDR3 spans 15 amino acids. V was clipped by 2 bases and J by 0 bases; unmatched bases: 2. The CDR3 coding sequence is TGTGCCAGCAGCTTTCGGGACAGGGTGAACACTGAAGCTTTCTTT. Residues: CASSFRDRVNTEAFF.

Regarding this clone: Other DNA sequences in this sample translate to the same CDR3. This chain joins TRBV28 and TRBJ2-1; D not certain. Per germline, CDR1 MDHEN and CDR2 SYDVKM. The CDR3 totals 13 residues. The V gene lost 5 bases and the J gene lost 0 bases, with 5 bases spanning the gap. As DNA, the CDR3 is TGTGCCAGCAGTGTCCTCTCCTACAATGAGCAGTTCTTC. Amino acid sequence: CASSVLSYNEQFF.

The V gene is TRBV5-1, the J gene TRBJ2-5, with 7 bases aligning to TRBD1. Germline V CDR1 and CDR2: SGHRS, YFSETQ. The junction had 3 bases not matched to a gene; V was cut back by 2 bases and J by 2 bases. The CDR3 spans 14 residues. The CDR3 loop is CASSLQTGQETQYF. In DNA, the CDR3 is TGCGCCAGCAGCTTACAGACAGGGCAAGAGACCCAGTACTTC.

There are a few counts of this clone. V usage is TRBV11-3 and J usage is TRBJ2-1; TRBD1 matches 10 bases. Germline V lookup: CDR1 SGHNT, CDR2 YENEEA. This CDR3 comprises 15 residues. The ends lost 5 bases at V and 6 bases at J; junction bases unmatched: 7. This chain's CDR3 is CASSPRDRGSNEQFF. The CDR3, as DNA: TGTGCCAGCAGCCCCCGGGACAGGGGTAGCAATGAGCAGTTCTTC.

This chain links TRBV27 with TRBJ2-3; tentatively, D is TRBD1 (6 bases). Looked up from germline, CDR1 is MNHEY and CDR2 is SMNVEV (reference sequence). V was pared by 2 bases and J by 8 bases, with 23 bases between. The CDR3 length is 17 residues. The DNA of the CDR3 is TGTGCCAGCAGTTTAGGGTCACTAGTGCCTAAGGGGGTTACGCAGTATTTT. Translating gives CASSLGSLVPKGVTQYF.